Given below is one T cell receptor (beta chain) in context. This clonotype was detected many times. Its antigen remains unidentified. No qualities accompany the bases; no much larger clone lies one base away. Library preparation used multiplex PCR. The sample was run on an Illumina HiSeq 4000. iRepertoire HTBI primers and Arm-PCR amplification of CDR3 regions were used to construct TCR beta libraries. Before sequencing, the PCR products underwent gel purification. In the original analysis: Gene usage analysis of CDR3 amino acid clonotypes relied on the 60 or so TRBV and more than twelve TRBJ segments identified across samples. COPE and FqMerger were used to merge the filtered high-quality paired reads into contigs. BLAST was used to align contigs to the IMGT TRBV, TRBD and TRBJ reference genes, and CDR3 was defined following IMGT. Any clonotype with a frequency above 0.1% was counted as a highly expanded clone. Shannon entropy was used to measure repertoire diversity, and the Gini coefficient was used to measure V-J evenness. Public clonotypes were defined as clonotypes shared by more than one individual. The public reads were quality trimmed at Q25 with fastp and then assembled into clones with MiXCR by TCRdb, keeping productive beta chains. Entries that share a CDR3 protein sequence are merged under the most common genes and DNA. The V and J calls here are based on TCRdb, not the publication. The sample yields around 450,000 distinct CDR3 sequences; 16% were counted once. The biggest ten clones account for 12% of the sample.

This sample's time point label indicates: newly diagnosed GD, antithyroid drugs for less than 3 months. RNA was extracted from PBMCs in TRIzol for both TCR sequencing and RNA sequencing. Graves' disease was diagnosed according to American Thyroid Association guidelines. Patients for the study were recruited at an endocrinology department in Xi'an, China. Each patient gave 7 to 9.5 milliliters of peripheral blood, collected in an EDTA anticoagulant tube. PBMCs were isolated by Ficoll Paque Plus density gradient separation without further T cell sorting. RNA quality was checked with an Agilent 2100 Bioanalyzer and agarose gel, and concentration with a NanoDrop 2000. CDR1 and CDR2 are read off the germline V gene (reference sequence) as MNHEY and SMNVEV. The CDR3 goes from the cysteine to the phenylalanine over 13 residues. Of the read, only the CDR3 DNA is kept; its 39 bases are in frame from base 1. V is pared back by 4 bases and J by 5 bases, with 11 bases lying between the germline termini.

The data derive from a study of regulatory T cells in long-lasting Graves disease (dated by TCRdb to about 2021). General notes on the study: Newly diagnosed Graves' disease patients had taken antithyroid drugs for less than 3 months. Persistent Graves' disease patients were compared with newly diagnosed Graves' disease patients by peripheral blood TCR sequencing and RNA sequencing. The study took place in China and was registered as a clinical trial. A total of about 35 samples underwent TCR sequencing, from 13 patients with persistent Graves' disease and roughly 20 patients with newly diagnosed Graves' disease.

The investigation overall reported the following: Sequencing and analysis were restricted to the TCR beta chain. TRBV28, TRBJ1-2 and TRBJ2-5 were preferentially used in persistent disease, while TRBV20-1 and TRBJ2-1 were favored in newly diagnosed disease. The small sample size was acknowledged by the authors as a limitation that may reduce accuracy. Persistent Graves' disease patients showed lower TCR Shannon entropy and fewer highly expanded clones than newly diagnosed patients, suggesting clonal expansion. The study examined only peripheral blood because the primary lesion, thyroid tissue, could not be accessed. Persistent patients shared more public clonotypes among themselves (around 3,000) than newly diagnosed patients did (nearly 1,000).

These data also featured in a second study, about T cells in Graves' hyperthyroidism and ophthalmopathy. As described in the second report: A patient counted as having stable Graves' hyperthyroidism if no progression to ophthalmopathy occurred over 18 months of follow-up. Hyperthyroidism patients were aged 18 to 65 years and newly diagnosed, with disease duration of less than 2 months. Exclusion was applied to patients with uncontrolled infections, other autoimmune diseases, pregnancy or lactation. Diagnoses were established on the basis of clinical symptoms, serum thyroxine and TRAb, thyroid ultrasound, and orbital computed tomography. A first-round RT-PCR of the TCR CDR3 used the HTBI primer set with the Qiagen OneStep RT-PCR kit. Most expanded thyroid clonotypes (frequency above 0.001) were also detected in blood, suggesting blood repertoires may reflect thyroid immune responses. A model built on a 13 V-J signature distinguished ophthalmopathy from stable hyperthyroidism, reaching around 88% sensitivity and around 82% specificity in cross-validation and 80%/75% in testing. In validation, the model predicted progression to ophthalmopathy a median of around 6.5 months before onset, with over 60% sensitivity and roughly 77% specificity. To identify TCR V-J signatures that set the groups apart, the researchers used a discovery cohort of approximately 98 patients, made up of 43 with Graves' ophthalmopathy and 55 to 65 with stable Graves' hyperthyroidism. Prospective prediction of ophthalmopathy was tested in an independent validation cohort consisting of fewer than 20 hyperthyroidism patients and some 17 patients who later progressed to ophthalmopathy. The approximately 100 discovery patients were divided at random into training and test sets in a 7:3 ratio. The study also compared thyroid tissue and blood T-cell repertoires from more than five Graves' hyperthyroidism patients. Following sampling, methimazole starting at 30 mg daily was given to hyperthyroidism patients, and high-dose intravenous methylprednisolone was given to ophthalmopathy patients. A second multiplex PCR round built the libraries, followed by size selection and purification. Paired-end sequencing of the libraries was performed with 100 bp reads on an Illumina HiSeq2000. SOAPnuke was used to process the raw data, with reads discarded if the reads contained adapters or uncalled bases, had a mean Phred below 15, or lacked an exact constant-primer or identifier match. COPE v1.2.5 was used to merge the high-quality paired reads, and each unique nucleotide sequence was defined as a clonotype. Clonotypes were aligned to IMGT TRBV, TRBD and TRBJ reference segments using MiTCR v1.1. Analysis was restricted to V-J combinations with a frequency above 0.0001, which covered about 99% of repertoires. A TCS score was defined as the ratio of F50 (clonal expansion) to E x V (chaos), with BLOSUM62-based TCRdist applied between CDR3 peptides within each V-J. Welch's t-statistics and random forest reduced some 510 V-J features to 10 to 15, which were used in a naive Bayes classifier (R e1071). No statistical method was used to set the sample size in advance, and investigators knew the group allocation. TCR Vbeta CDR3 sequencing of roughly 140 peripheral blood samples (more than 40 ophthalmopathy, under 80 hyperthyroidism and 17 progressor patients) is reported in the paper.

Recombination joined TRBV27 with TRBJ2-5, with a weak D call of TRBD2 (5 bases match). The sequences come from peripheral blood mononuclear cells (PBMCs), collected at new diagnosis, from a patient treated with antithyroid drugs. This TCR was recovered from a man in his forties with Graves disease. Donor details come from another sample of the same person, matched by shared clones. The CDR3 region has the sequence CASSSGEYETQYF. The nucleotides are TGTGCCAGCAGTTCCGGGGAGTATGAGACCCAGTACTTC.